This T cell receptor (beta chain) is from a study of vaccination and CD4 T cells after COVID-19. The wider study: SARS-CoV-2, HCoV-NL63, HCoV-OC43 and HCoV-229E supplied the overlapping spike peptides used to stimulate cells. As control conditions, cultures were given either a CEFX pool serving as positive control, an HIV-1 Nef pool, or no peptide at all.

Treatment indicated: roughly 10-day PBMC culture with coronavirus spike peptide pools or control peptides (ViraFEST assay). Half of the medium was exchanged for fresh IL-2 medium, first on day 3 and then on day 7. The V and J ends lost 6 bases and 2 bases respectively, with 11 bases between them. The CDR3 sequence is 14 residues long. Per the germline V gene, CDR1 is MNHEY and CDR2 is SMNVEV (reference sequence). Of note for this clonotype: Its specificity is unknown.

Sequenced with the Oncomine TCR Beta short-read assay was DNA taken from cultured CD4+ T cells. In TCRdb, the PCR reads were re-called with MiXCR into one record per CDR3 protein. The table shows 10,000 to 15,000 distinct CDR3 sequences, with around 75% occurring only once. Sequencing input: CD4+ T cells from blood, cultured in vitro. The sequence came from a human donor who had recovered from COVID-19. The gene calls are TRBV27 and TRBJ1-5; D perhaps matches TRBD1 (5 bases). For the CDR3, the DNA is TGTGCCAGCAGGGCAGGGTCTGGCAATCAGCCCCAGCATTTT. It yields the protein CASRAGSGNQPQHF.